Below, one T cell receptor (beta chain) is given with its context. The sample is drawn from a study of OX40 agonist ivuxolimab in advanced cancers. Turning to the study itself: Partial responses occurred in Three dose-escalation patients, one with hepatocellular carcinoma and two with cutaneous melanoma.

V lost 7 bases and J lost 4; bases outside the gene matches: 6. Germline V gene lookup returns CDR1 GTSNPN and CDR2 SVGIG (reference sequence). CDR3 size: 13 residues. Sequenced by immunoSEQ multiplex PCR; TCRdb stores in-frame clones only, minus some. In the table there are 90,000 to 100,000 clones, around 85% of which are singletons. The sample consisted of CD4+ or CD8+ T cells sorted from blood, taken in a trial of the OX40 agonist ivuxolimab. The gene calls are TRBV30 and TRBJ2-7; 11 bases are a match to TRBD2. This TCR was sampled from an adult with an advanced solid tumor such as melanoma, head and neck, liver or kidney cancer. This chain's CDR3 is CAYSLAGAYEQYF. As DNA, the CDR3 is TGTGCCTACTCACTAGCGGGAGCTTACGAGCAGTACTTC. Based on the CDR3 plus reference TRBV30 and TRBJ2-7, the full variable domain is SQTIHQWPATLVQPVGSPLSLECTVEGTSNPNLYWYRQAAGRGLQLLFYSVGIGQISSEVPQNLSASRPQDRQFILSSKKLLLSDSGFYLCAYSLAGAYEQYFGPGTRLTVT.